The 7 T cell receptor beta chains presented below share a single source sample, sequenced in a study of blood T cell repertoires in COVID-19. TCRdb's copy holds only in-frame clones and misses some; the assay was immunoSEQ multiplex PCR. Among 70,000 or so clones listed, around 90% were seen once. Sequenced material: peripheral blood. These TCRs come from a woman aged 45 to 65 with acute or convalescent COVID-19.

This chain connects TRBV19 to TRBJ2-5; no definite D call. The CDR3 covers 13 residues. CDR1 is LNHDA, CDR2 SQIVND, per germline (reference sequence). Trimming removed 4 bases from V and 0 bases from J, with 6 bases in between. In nucleotides, the CDR3 is TGTGCCAGTAGTAGTCAGGACCAAGAGACCCAGTACTTC. Translation: CASSSQDQETQYF.

The chain couples TRBV6-5 to TRBJ1-2, with 8 bases aligning to TRBD1. The CDR3 runs to 14 residues. Germline trimming cut 6 bases from V and 0 bases from J; bases unmatched to any gene: 3. Germline V gives CDR1 MNHEY, CDR2 SVGAGI. The CDR3 DNA reads TGTGCCAGCAGGAACAGGGGGGCTAACTATGGCTACACCTTC. Encoded protein: CASRNRGANYGYTF.

The gene calls are TRBV12-3 or TRBV12-4 and TRBJ1-4, with 7 nucleotides matching TRBD1. The trim removed 5 bases at V and 13 bases at J, leaving 7 bases unmatched. This CDR3 is built from 12 residues. This CDR3 reads CASSLPGGPLFF. CDR3 sequence (DNA): TGTGCCAGCAGTCTTCCAGGGGGTCCACTGTTTTTT.

The chain employs TRBV6-2 or TRBV6-3 and TRBJ2-2; TRBD1 might be the D (6 bases). Trimming cost V 4 bases and J 6 bases, with 12 bases left between them. This CDR3 is built from 14 residues. Germline loops: CDR1 MNHEY, CDR2 SVGEGT. The CDR3 DNA sequence: TGTGCCAGCAGTTCGCCCAGACAGGCCGGGGAGCTGTTTTTT. This sequence encodes CASSSPRQAGELFF.

The chain uses TRBV5-5 and TRBJ1-5; D may be TRBD1 (6 bases). The CDR3 loop spans 18 amino acids. V was trimmed by 10 bases and J by 0 bases, leaving 26 bases between them. CDR1 and CDR2 from the germline V gene are SGHKS and YYEKEE (reference sequence). CDR3 loop: CARYRDPIAEHSNQPQHF. The CDR3 coding sequence is TGTGCCCGATACAGGGACCCCATCGCAGAACATAGCAATCAGCCCCAGCATTTT.

The sample holds one count of this clone. V and J are TRBV6-2 or TRBV6-3 and TRBJ1-2, with 10 bases matching TRBD1. The V segment lost 6 bases and the J segment 5 bases; nucleotides outside the gene matches: 9. The germline V gene has CDR1 MNHEY and CDR2 SVGEGT. This CDR3 has 15 amino acids. CDR3 bases: TGTGCCAGCAGATACACGACAGGGGGCTATTATGGCTACACCTTC. It codes for CASRYTTGGYYGYTF.

The V call is TRBV9, the J call TRBJ2-5, with TRBD2 matching over 11 bases. The germline V gene encodes CDR1 SGDLS and CDR2 YYNGEE. With 3 bases clipped from V and 4 bases from J, the junction kept 5 bases outside the gene matches. This CDR3 contains 15 residues. The CDR3 DNA is TGTGCCAGCAGCGAGCAGGGGACTAGCGGAGAGACCCAGTACTTC. This codes for CASSEQGTSGETQYF.